This T cell receptor (beta chain) was observed in a study of response to subunit inactivated influenza vaccine. The CDR3 length is 16 residues. V shed 3 bases and J 1 base; nucleotides not matched to a gene: 9. Germline V gene lookup returns CDR1 DFQATT and CDR2 SNEGSKA (reference sequence). One entry per CDR3 protein, called by TCRdb with MiXCR from the RT-PCR reads. This sample yields a few hundred thousand distinct CDR3 sequences, of which around 20% are seen a single time; 10% belongs to the top ten. A few counts support this clonotype. This material consisted of PBMCs from blood, taken less than 22 months after vaccination. The V call is TRBV20-1, the J call TRBJ1-1, with 9 bases lining up with TRBD1. This TCR was sampled from a man in his fifties or sixties who received an inactivated influenza vaccine. CDR3 coding DNA: TGCAGTGCTAGTAGGCGGACAGGGGCAAGGAACACTGAAGCTTTCTTT. Its protein product is CSASRRTGARNTEAFF.